This is a list of T cell receptor beta chains from one sample in a study of blood T cell repertoires in COVID-19. TCRdb's copy holds only in-frame clones and misses some; the assay was immunoSEQ multiplex PCR. This sample has about 80,000 clones; about nine tenths occur once, and the top ten carry almost 7%. The sample was peripheral blood. The receptors come from a woman older than 75 with acute or convalescent COVID-19. Each CDR3 is given with its conserved first and last residue. Each record gives: CDR3 DNA, CDR3 protein, D gene, CDR3 length, V gene, J gene, clone size. The D gene is left open where the match is weak. Rows may omit the clone size; those that give it use once, few, many or a size class.

TGTGCCAGCAGCGATGGACAGGACACTGAAGCTTTCTTT,CASSDGQDTEAFF,TRBD1,13,TRBV7-9,TRBJ1-1,-
TGCGCCAGCAGTCAATCGTCCAGGGGAGATACGCAGTATTTT,CASSQSSRGDTQYF,-,14,TRBV23-1,TRBJ2-3,-
TGTGCCAGCAGTGACCGACAGGGGGCGGACACTGAAGCTTTCTTT,CASSDRQGADTEAFF,TRBD1,15,TRBV6-1,TRBJ1-1,few
TGTGCCTGGAGGGGACAGAACACTGAAGCTTTCTTT,CAWRGQNTEAFF,-,12,TRBV30,TRBJ1-1,-
TGCGCCAGCAGCTTGGTAGGGGGCGGAACAGATACGCAGTATTTT,CASSLVGGGTDTQYF,TRBD1,15,TRBV5-1,TRBJ2-3,-
TGCAGCGTTGCGGGGGACGGGCCCGGCGAGCAGTACTTC,CSVAGDGPGEQYF,-,13,TRBV29-1,TRBJ2-7,-
TGCAGTGCTAGTAAGCGCAGGGCCACCGCCGAGCAGTACTTC,CSASKRRATAEQYF,-,14,TRBV20-1,TRBJ2-7,-
TGCGCCAGCAGACAACGGACAGAGAGCTCCTACGAGCAGTACTTC,CASRQRTESSYEQYF,-,15,TRBV5-1,TRBJ2-7,-
TGTGCCAGCAGCATCCCCCCCAATACGCAGTATTTT,CASSIPPNTQYF,-,12,TRBV9,TRBJ2-3,-
TGTGCCAGCAAAGGAGGGAACTATGGCTACACCTTC,CASKGGNYGYTF,-,12,TRBV6-6,TRBJ1-2,-
TGTGCCAGCAGCCCCGCGGGGTGGGGCGGGCAGTACTTC,CASSPAGWGGQYF,-,13,TRBV9,TRBJ2-7,-
TGTGCCAGCAGTTCCGGGACTATCTACGAGCAGTACTTC,CASSSGTIYEQYF,TRBD2,13,TRBV6-5,TRBJ2-7,-
TGTGCCAGCAGCTTCGGACAGGGGAATCAGCCCCAGCATTTT,CASSFGQGNQPQHF,TRBD1,14,TRBV5-6,TRBJ1-5,-
TGTGCCAGCAGCCCGGGAGTCGACCGGCCCCAGCATTTT,CASSPGVDRPQHF,-,13,TRBV7-9,TRBJ1-5,-
TGTGCCAGCAGCCCCGACATTTACTACAATGAGCAGTTCTTC,CASSPDIYYNEQFF,-,14,TRBV9,TRBJ2-1,-
TGTGCCAGCAGTCCGCGACAGCCTAACACTGAAGCTTTCTTT,CASSPRQPNTEAFF,-,14,TRBV6-5,TRBJ1-1,-
TGTGCCAGTAGTATCCCTGGGGGCGCGTGGCAGCCCCAGCATTTT,CASSIPGGAWQPQHF,-,15,TRBV19,TRBJ1-5,-
TGTGCCAGCAGTCGCGTCCTTACAGGGGGCACTGAAGCTTTCTTT,CASSRVLTGGTEAFF,TRBD1,15,TRBV27,TRBJ1-1,-
TGTGCCAGCAGGACGGGACAGGGACCTTACACCTTC,CASRTGQGPYTF,TRBD1,12,TRBV12-3/TRBV12-4,TRBJ1-2,-
TGTGCCAGCAGTGAAATCGGAGGAAATTCACCCCTCCACTTT,CASSEIGGNSPLHF,-,14,TRBV6-1,TRBJ1-6,few
TGTGCCAGCAGCTGGTCCCGACTACCCCTCCACTTT,CASSWSRLPLHF,-,12,TRBV7-9,TRBJ1-6,-
TGTGCCAGACGACAGGGGGACATTCAGTACTTC,CARRQGDIQYF,TRBD1,11,TRBV30,TRBJ2-4,-
TGTGCCAGCAGCCGGGACAGGGGCTCCTACGAGCAGTACTTC,CASSRDRGSYEQYF,TRBD1,14,TRBV14,TRBJ2-7,-
TGTGCCAGCAGCGGGACAGGCGTGAATGGGTGGCCCCTCCACTTT,CASSGTGVNGWPLHF,TRBD1,15,TRBV27,TRBJ1-6,-
TGTGCCAGCAGTGATCTCTCCAGCAATCAGCCCCAGCATTTT,CASSDLSSNQPQHF,-,14,TRBV6-1,TRBJ1-5,-
TGTGCCAGCAGCTCCTCGGGCAGGGGAAACACTGAAGCTTTCTTT,CASSSSGRGNTEAFF,-,15,TRBV7-8,TRBJ1-1,-
TGCGCCAGCAGCTTGGCCGATGACAGGCAGCACATGAACACTGAAGCTTTCTTT,CASSLADDRQHMNTEAFF,-,18,TRBV5-1,TRBJ1-1,once
TGTGCCAGCAGCCTGCCGGGACAGGGGAAGGAGACCCAGTACTTC,CASSLPGQGKETQYF,TRBD1,15,TRBV5-6,TRBJ2-5,once
TGTGCCAGCAGTTTCCCCGGGGGTGGGAAAGATACGCAGTATTTT,CASSFPGGGKDTQYF,-,15,TRBV28,TRBJ2-3,-
TGCGCCAGCAGCTTGGAGTCAGGGGGTCGGACTGAAGCTTTCTTT,CASSLESGGRTEAFF,TRBD1,15,TRBV5-1,TRBJ1-1,-
TGTGCCAGTGCTCTCCTTAGCGGGAGCGGCACAGATACGCAGTATTTT,CASALLSGSGTDTQYF,TRBD2,16,TRBV7-2,TRBJ2-3,-
TGTGCCAGCAGCTTGAGGGATCCCGGGGAGCTGTTTTTT,CASSLRDPGELFF,-,13,TRBV11-3,TRBJ2-2,few
TGTGCCAGCAGTTACGGTAGGACAGGGGGGACAGATACGCAGTATTTT,CASSYGRTGGTDTQYF,TRBD1,16,TRBV6-2/TRBV6-3,TRBJ2-3,-
TGCGCCAGCAGTGCGAAGGCGGGAGGGGCCTACAATGAGCAGTTCTTC,CASSAKAGGAYNEQFF,TRBD2,16,TRBV5-1,TRBJ2-1,-
TGTGCCAGCATGACAGGGGATTATTCACCCCTCCACTTT,CASMTGDYSPLHF,TRBD1,13,TRBV18,TRBJ1-6,-
TGTGCCAGCACCTTTGATCCGGGACAGGGGAGGGGTAAAACTGAAGCTTTCTTT,CASTFDPGQGRGKTEAFF,TRBD1,18,TRBV25-1,TRBJ1-1,-
TGTGCCAGCAGTTTGACCGGGAACTCCTACGAGCAGTACTTC,CASSLTGNSYEQYF,-,14,TRBV27,TRBJ2-7,once
TGTGCCAGCACGGGGGCAGATACGCAGTATTTT,CASTGADTQYF,-,11,TRBV12-3/TRBV12-4,TRBJ2-3,-
TGTGCCAGCAGTGGTACATTTTCTGGAAACACCATATATTTT,CASSGTFSGNTIYF,-,14,TRBV25-1,TRBJ1-3,-
TGTGCCAGCAGTTTACCCGCGGAGAGAGGAGAGACCCAGTACTTC,CASSLPAERGETQYF,-,15,TRBV28,TRBJ2-5,-
TGTGCCAGTAGCCAACTCCGACAGACGGATAATTCACCCCTCCACTTT,CASSQLRQTDNSPLHF,-,16,TRBV19,TRBJ1-6,-
TGCGCCAGCAGCTCTGGGGACTTTCAAGAGACCCAGTACTTC,CASSSGDFQETQYF,-,14,TRBV5-1,TRBJ2-5,once
TGTGCCAGCAGTGAAGCGAAAGACAGGGGGCGCGTGCAGTACTTC,CASSEAKDRGRVQYF,TRBD1,15,TRBV6-1,TRBJ2-7,once
TGTGCCAGTAGTATCGGGGGAGGGGAGACCCAGTACTTC,CASSIGGGETQYF,TRBD2,13,TRBV19,TRBJ2-5,once